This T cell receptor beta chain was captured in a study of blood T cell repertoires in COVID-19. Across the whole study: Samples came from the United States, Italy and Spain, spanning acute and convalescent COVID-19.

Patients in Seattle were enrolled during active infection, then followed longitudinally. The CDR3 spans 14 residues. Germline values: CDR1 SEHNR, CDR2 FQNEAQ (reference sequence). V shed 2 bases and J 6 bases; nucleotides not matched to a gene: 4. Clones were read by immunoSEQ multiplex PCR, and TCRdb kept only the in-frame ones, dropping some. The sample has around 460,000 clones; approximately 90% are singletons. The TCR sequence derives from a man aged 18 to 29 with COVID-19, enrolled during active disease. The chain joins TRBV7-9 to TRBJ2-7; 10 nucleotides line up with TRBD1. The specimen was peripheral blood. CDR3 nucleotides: TGTGCCAGCAGCTTACCGGGACAGGGGAGCGAGCAGTACTTC. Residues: CASSLPGQGSEQYF.